This T cell receptor beta chain was retrieved from a study of T cells in Graves' hyperthyroidism and ophthalmopathy. The V and J ends lost 1 base and 3 bases respectively, with 10 bases between them. The germline gives CDR1 KGHSH, CDR2 LQKENI. This CDR3 has 14 amino acids. This clonotype was observed at least ten times. Its antigen is still unknown. From RNA transcripts, TCR beta CDR3 regions were amplified. The HTBI primer set drove a first-round RT-PCR of the TCR CDR3. TCRdb redid the calling of the multiplex PCR reads with MiXCR, one entry per CDR3 protein. Of over 300,000 distinct CDR3 sequences listed, about 15% are singletons. Whole-study results and caveats: In the analysis, a 13 V-J model separated ophthalmopathy from stable hyperthyroidism. Among thyroid clonotypes expanded above 0.001, most also appeared in blood.

Patients aged 18 to 65 had newly diagnosed hyperthyroidism that had lasted under 2 months. The receptor comes from a woman aged 60 to 75 with Graves' hyperthyroidism. The chain employs TRBV18 and TRBJ2-7, with D unresolved. What was sequenced was blood. The CDR3 sequence: CASSPLDAGYEQYF. The CDR3 DNA is TGTGCCAGCTCACCACTTGACGCAGGCTACGAGCAGTACTTC.